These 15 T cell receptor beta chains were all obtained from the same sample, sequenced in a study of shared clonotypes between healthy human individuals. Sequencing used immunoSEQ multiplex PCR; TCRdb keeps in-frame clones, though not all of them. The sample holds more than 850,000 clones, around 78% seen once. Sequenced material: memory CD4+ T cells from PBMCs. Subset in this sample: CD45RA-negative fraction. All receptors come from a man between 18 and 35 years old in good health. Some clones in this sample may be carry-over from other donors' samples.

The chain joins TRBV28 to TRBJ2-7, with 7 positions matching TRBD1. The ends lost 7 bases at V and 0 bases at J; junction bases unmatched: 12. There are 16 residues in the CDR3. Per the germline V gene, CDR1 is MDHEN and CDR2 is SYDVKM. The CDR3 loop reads CASIPQGQPSSYEQYF. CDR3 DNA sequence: TGTGCCAGCATCCCCCAGGGACAGCCGAGCTCCTACGAGCAGTACTTC.

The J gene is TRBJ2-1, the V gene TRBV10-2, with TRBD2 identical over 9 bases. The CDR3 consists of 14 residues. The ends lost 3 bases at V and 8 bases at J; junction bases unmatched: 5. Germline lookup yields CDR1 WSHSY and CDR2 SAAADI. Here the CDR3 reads CASSEWREGDEQFF. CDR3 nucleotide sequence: TGCGCCAGCAGTGAATGGCGGGAGGGCGATGAGCAGTTCTTC.

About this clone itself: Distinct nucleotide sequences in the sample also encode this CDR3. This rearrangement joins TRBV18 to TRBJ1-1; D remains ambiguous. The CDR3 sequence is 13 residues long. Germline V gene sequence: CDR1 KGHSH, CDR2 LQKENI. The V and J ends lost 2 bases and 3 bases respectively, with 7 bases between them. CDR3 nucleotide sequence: TGTGCCAGCTCACCAGGCCAGGACACTGAAGCTTTCTTT. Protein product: CASSPGQDTEAFF.

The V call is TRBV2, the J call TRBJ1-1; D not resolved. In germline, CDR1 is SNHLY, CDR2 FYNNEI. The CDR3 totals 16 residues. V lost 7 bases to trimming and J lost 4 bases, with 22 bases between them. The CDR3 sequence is CASILEGTIRATEAFF. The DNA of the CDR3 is TGTGCCAGCATCCTGGAGGGAACCATCCGAGCCACTGAAGCTTTCTTT.

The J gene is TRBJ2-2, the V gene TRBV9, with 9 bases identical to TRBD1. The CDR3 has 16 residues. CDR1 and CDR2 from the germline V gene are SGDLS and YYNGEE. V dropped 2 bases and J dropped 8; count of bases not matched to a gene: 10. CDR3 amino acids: CASSVIPGQGEGELFF. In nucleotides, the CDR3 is TGTGCCAGCAGCGTTATCCCGGGACAGGGAGAAGGGGAGCTGTTTTTT.

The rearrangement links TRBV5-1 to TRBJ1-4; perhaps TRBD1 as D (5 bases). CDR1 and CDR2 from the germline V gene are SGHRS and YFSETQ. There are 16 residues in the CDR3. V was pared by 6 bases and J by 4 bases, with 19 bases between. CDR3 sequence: CASNPGLMGLNEKLFF. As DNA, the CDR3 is TGCGCCAGCAACCCCGGGTTGATGGGGCTTAATGAAAAACTGTTTTTT. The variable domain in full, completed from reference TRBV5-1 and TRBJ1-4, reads KAGVTQTPRYLIKTRGQQVTLSCSPISGHRSVSWYQQTPGQGLQFLFEYFSETQRNKGNFPGRFSGRQFSNSRSEMNVSTLELGDSALYLCASNPGLMGLNEKLFFGSGTQLSVL.

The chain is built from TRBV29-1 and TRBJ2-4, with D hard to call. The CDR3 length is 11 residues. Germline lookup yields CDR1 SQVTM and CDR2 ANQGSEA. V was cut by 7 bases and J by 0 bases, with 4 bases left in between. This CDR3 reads CSGVAKNIQYF. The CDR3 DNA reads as TGCAGCGGGGTAGCCAAAAACATTCAGTACTTC.

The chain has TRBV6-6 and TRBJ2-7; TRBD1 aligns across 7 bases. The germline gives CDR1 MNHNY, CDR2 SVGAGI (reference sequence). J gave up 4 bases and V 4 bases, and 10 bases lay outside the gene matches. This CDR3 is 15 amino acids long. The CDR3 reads CASSSRGQAAYEQYF. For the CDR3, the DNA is TGTGCCAGCAGTTCCCGAGGACAGGCCGCTTACGAGCAGTACTTC.

The CDR3 protein is CASSLTLPEGGAFF. The CDR3 DNA reads as TGTGCCAGCAGCTTAACCCTCCCCGAGGGGGGAGCTTTCTTT. The V gene is TRBV7-8, the J gene TRBJ1-1; D may be TRBD1 (6 bases). The CDR3 length is 14 residues. V was trimmed by 2 bases and J by 10 bases, leaving 17 bases between them. Germline CDR1 SGHVS, CDR2 FQNEAQ.

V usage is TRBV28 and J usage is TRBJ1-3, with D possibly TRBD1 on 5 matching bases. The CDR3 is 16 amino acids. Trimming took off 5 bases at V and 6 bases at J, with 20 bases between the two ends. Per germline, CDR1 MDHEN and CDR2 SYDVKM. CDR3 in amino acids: CASSLGGAGNTNTIYF. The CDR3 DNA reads TGTGCCAGCAGTCTAGGAGGGGCAGGGAATACAAACACCATATATTTT.

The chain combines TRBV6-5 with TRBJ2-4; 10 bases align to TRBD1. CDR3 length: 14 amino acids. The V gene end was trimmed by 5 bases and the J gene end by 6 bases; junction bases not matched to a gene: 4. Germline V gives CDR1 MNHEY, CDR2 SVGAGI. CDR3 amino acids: CASSKGTGANIQYF. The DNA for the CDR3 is TGTGCCAGCAGTAAAGGGACAGGGGCAAACATTCAGTACTTC.

CDR3 nucleotides: TGTGCCAGCAGTTGGGGACTGGCCACAGATACGCAGTATTTT. The encoded protein is CASSWGLATDTQYF. This rearrangement joins TRBV6-1 to TRBJ2-3; D is perhaps TRBD2 (6 bases). CDR1 and CDR2 from the germline V gene are MNHNS and SASEGT. The CDR3 totals 14 residues. Trimming shortened V by 5 bases and J by 2 bases, and 11 bases separated the two germline ends.

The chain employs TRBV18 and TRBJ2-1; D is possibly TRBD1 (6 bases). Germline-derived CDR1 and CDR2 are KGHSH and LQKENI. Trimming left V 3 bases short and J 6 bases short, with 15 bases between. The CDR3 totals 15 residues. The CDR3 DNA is TGTGCCAGCTCACCCAGACAGGAACCCCCCAATGAGCAGTTCTTC. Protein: CASSPRQEPPNEQFF.

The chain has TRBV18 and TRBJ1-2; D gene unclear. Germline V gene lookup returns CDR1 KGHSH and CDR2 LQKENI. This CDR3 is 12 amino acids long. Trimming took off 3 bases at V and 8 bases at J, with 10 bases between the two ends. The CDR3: CASSPFQGGYTF. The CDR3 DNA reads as TGTGCCAGCTCACCCTTCCAAGGCGGCTACACCTTC.

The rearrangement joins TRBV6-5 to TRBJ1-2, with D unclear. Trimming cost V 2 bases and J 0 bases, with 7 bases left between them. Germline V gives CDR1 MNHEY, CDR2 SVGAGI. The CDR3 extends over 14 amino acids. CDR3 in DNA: TGTGCCAGCAGTTACAGTGACTCTAACTATGGCTACACCTTC. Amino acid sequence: CASSYSDSNYGYTF.